A selection of T cell receptor beta chains follows, all from one sample in a study of sequential checkpoint blockade in melanoma. Measured with immunoSEQ multiplex PCR; TCRdb has only the in-frame clones, and not every one. The sample comprises roughly 29,000 clones, 75% to 85% of which are singletons, and roughly a sixth rests with the top ten. The material was CD8+ T cells sorted from blood (inferred from file names), obtained from a patient given nivolumab and ipilimumab in sequence. The receptors here all came from a human donor with melanoma. The CDR3 runs from the conserved cysteine through the conserved F or W. The D gene is left open where the match is weak. The size field is filled for only some rows; it gives once, few, many or a size class.

V	size	J	length	D	CDR3	DNA
TRBV7-9	NA	TRBJ2-1	17	TRBD1	CASTRGTGTGVYNEQFF	TGTGCCAGCACGCGTGGGACCGGGACAGGCGTCTACAATGAGCAGTTCTTC
TRBV14	few	TRBJ2-2	15	NA	CASSQWQDGAGELFF	TGTGCCAGCAGCCAATGGCAGGATGGGGCAGGGGAGCTGTTTTTT
TRBV7-9	NA	TRBJ2-1	15	TRBD2	CASRSGLAGADEQFF	TGTGCCAGCAGATCCGGACTAGCGGGAGCGGATGAGCAGTTCTTC
TRBV5-1	NA	TRBJ2-1	14	NA	CASSLGGSYNEQFF	TGCGCCAGCAGCTTGGGAGGCTCCTACAATGAGCAGTTCTTC
TRBV19	NA	TRBJ2-7	15	NA	CASSIGGFPSYEQYF	TGTGCCAGTAGTATAGGCGGGTTCCCATCCTACGAGCAGTACTTC
TRBV7-9	NA	TRBJ1-4	15	TRBD1	CASSDTGGVYEKLFF	TGTGCCAGCAGTGATACAGGGGGTGTCTATGAAAAACTGTTTTTT
TRBV7-7	NA	TRBJ2-7	15	NA	CASSLAAESSYEQYF	TGTGCTAGCAGCTTAGCAGCGGAGAGCTCCTACGAGCAGTACTTC
TRBV7-2	NA	TRBJ2-7	12	TRBD1	CASSPTGNEQYF	TGTGCCAGCAGCCCGACAGGGAACGAGCAGTACTTC
TRBV6-4	NA	TRBJ2-3	14	NA	CASSDKGSTDTQYF	TGTGCCAGCAGTGACAAGGGGAGCACAGATACGCAGTATTTT
TRBV9	NA	TRBJ2-6	17	TRBD1	CASSDDRAVFGANVLTF	TGTGCCAGCAGCGACGACAGGGCGGTTTTTGGGGCCAACGTCCTGACTTTC
TRBV27	NA	TRBJ2-1	15	TRBD2	CASSPGLAAYNEQFF	TGTGCCAGCAGTCCGGGACTAGCGGCCTACAATGAGCAGTTCTTC
TRBV7-2	NA	TRBJ2-7	15	TRBD1	CASSLDRGKSYEQYF	TGTGCCAGCAGCTTAGACAGGGGAAAATCCTACGAGCAGTACTTC
TRBV19	NA	TRBJ2-7	14	NA	CASSSWDTASEQYF	TGTGCCAGTAGTAGTTGGGACACGGCGTCCGAGCAGTACTTC
TRBV4-1	NA	TRBJ2-4	13	NA	CASSQVVQNIQYF	TGCGCCAGCAGCCAAGTAGTGCAAAACATTCAGTACTTC
TRBV7-9	NA	TRBJ2-3	12	NA	CASRYGSDTQYF	TGTGCCAGCAGATACGGGTCAGATACGCAGTATTTT
TRBV11-1	NA	TRBJ2-1	18	TRBD2	CASSLARWEREGLNEQFF	TGTGCCAGCAGCTTAGCGCGATGGGAGCGGGAGGGCCTCAATGAGCAGTTCTTC
TRBV29-1	few	TRBJ2-3	15	TRBD2	CSVEGGRGGTDTQYF	TGCAGCGTTGAGGGGGGGAGGGGTGGCACAGATACGCAGTATTTT
TRBV2	NA	TRBJ1-5	13	NA	CASKGEGNQPQHF	TGTGCCAGCAAGGGGGAAGGCAATCAGCCCCAGCATTTT
TRBV4-2	NA	TRBJ2-7	16	NA	CASSPGGAGASPEQYF	TGTGCCAGCAGCCCCGGCGGGGCGGGGGCGTCACCCGAGCAGTACTTC
TRBV6-4	NA	TRBJ1-1	16	TRBD1	CASSYGQGAPGTEAFF	TGTGCCAGCAGCTATGGACAGGGGGCGCCCGGCACTGAAGCTTTCTTT
TRBV7-9	NA	TRBJ2-7	15	NA	CASSLARTGVHEQYF	TGTGCCAGCAGCTTAGCGCGGACGGGAGTCCACGAGCAGTACTTC
TRBV19	NA	TRBJ1-5	13	NA	CASQEGPNQPQHF	TGTGCCAGCCAGGAGGGGCCTAATCAGCCCCAGCATTTT
TRBV27	NA	TRBJ2-1	13	NA	CASSLSRRNEQFF	TGTGCCAGCAGTTTATCGCGGAGAAATGAGCAGTTCTTC
TRBV7-2	NA	TRBJ2-1	13	NA	CASSLEHLNEQFF	TGTGCCAGCAGCTTAGAACACCTCAATGAGCAGTTCTTC
TRBV5-6	NA	TRBJ1-4	14	NA	CASSPYLRNEKLFF	TGTGCCAGCAGTCCGTACTTGCGGAATGAAAAACTGTTTTTT